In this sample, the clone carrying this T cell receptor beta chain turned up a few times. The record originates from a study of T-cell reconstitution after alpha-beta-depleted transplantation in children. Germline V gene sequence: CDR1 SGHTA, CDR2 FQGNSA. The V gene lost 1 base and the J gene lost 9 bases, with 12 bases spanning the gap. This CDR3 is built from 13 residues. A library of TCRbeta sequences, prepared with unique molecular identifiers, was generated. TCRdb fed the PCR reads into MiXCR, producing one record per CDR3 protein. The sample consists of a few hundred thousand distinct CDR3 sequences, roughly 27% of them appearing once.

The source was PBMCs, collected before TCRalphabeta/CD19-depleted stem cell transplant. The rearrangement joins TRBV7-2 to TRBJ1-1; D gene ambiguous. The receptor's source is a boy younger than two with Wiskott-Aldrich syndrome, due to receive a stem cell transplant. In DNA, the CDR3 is TGTGCCAGCAGCTTAGTCGGCAATACGCAAGCTTTCTTT. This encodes CASSLVGNTQAFF.